This T cell receptor (beta chain) was identified in a study of identical twins. Germline V gives CDR1 MNHEY, CDR2 SVGEGT. The CDR3 consists of 13 residues. Trimming shortened V by 4 bases and J by 3 bases, and 9 bases separated the two germline ends. This clonotype came up a few times. Its antigen is not known. Whole-study results and caveats: Modelling underestimated the level of out-of-frame TCR alpha sharing observed in monozygotic twins.

TCRdb reprocessed the 5' RACE reads via MiXCR and lists one record per CDR3 protein. The table lists about 470,000 distinct CDR3 sequences, 20% to 25% of them singletons. Among all donors, each was a healthy Caucasian. The data also belong to a second study, concerning T cells expressing NK-cell markers.

This clonotype was obtained from a young woman in good health. Material: CD4+ T cells sorted from blood. This chain uses TRBV6-2 or TRBV6-3 with TRBJ1-2, with no clear D. CDR3 sequence (DNA): TGTGCCAGCAGTTCCTCGGGGTACTATGGCTACACCTTC. Residues: CASSSSGYYGYTF.